What follows are 21 T cell receptor beta chains derived from one specimen sequenced in a study of T cell repertoires in cytomegalovirus infection (dated by TCRdb to about 2019). These TCRs are of unknown antigen specificity. The data were produced on an Illumina HiSeq 1500. TCRdb reprocessed the public reads (quality trimming at Q25 with fastp, clone calling with MiXCR) and kept in-frame beta chains. Entries are consolidated by CDR3 protein sequence, retaining the most common genes and DNA. Recorded for this sample are hundreds of thousands of distinct CDR3 sequences; approximately 32% of them occurred a single time. Together, the top ten hold roughly an eighth of the sample. Taken with the paper, the label for treatment or condition translates to: in vitro stimulation with specific CMV peptide epitopes to enrich CMV-specific T cells. Sequencing was performed on cultured CD8+ T cells from PBMCs, taken from culture after CMV antigen stimulation. The receptors stem from a human donor in good health (CMV status not recorded). Some clones in this sample may be carry-over from other donors' samples.

The J gene is TRBJ1-5, the V gene TRBV7-9; 11 bases align to TRBD1. CDR1 is SEHNR, CDR2 FQNEAQ, per germline (reference sequence). V shed 6 bases and J 1 base; nucleotides not matched to a gene: 2. This CDR3 comprises 15 residues. The CDR3 protein is CASSGQGASNQPQHF. CDR3 bases: TGTGCCAGCAGTGGACAGGGGGCGAGCAATCAGCCCCAGCATTTT.

In its sample, this clonotype was seen many times. This rearrangement joins TRBV7-9 to TRBJ1-5; D is possibly TRBD1 (6 bases). CDR1 SEHNR and CDR2 FQNEAQ come from the germline V gene (reference sequence). The CDR3 is 13 amino acids. V lost 8 bases and J lost 5, with 13 bases in between. The CDR3 region is CASARGAHQPQHF. In DNA, the CDR3 is TGTGCCAGCGCGCGGGGGGCCCATCAGCCCCAGCATTTT.

The table lists this clonotype with a few counts. The chain links TRBV12-3 or TRBV12-4 to TRBJ2-1, with TRBD2 identical over 10 bases. Trimming cost V 4 bases and J 4 bases; bases outside gene matches: 10. This CDR3 region has 17 residues. CDR3 residues: CASSSRLAGPPYNEQFF. The CDR3 coding sequence is TGTGCCAGCAGTTCCCGACTAGCGGGTCCCCCGTACAATGAGCAGTTCTTC.

This clonotype has at least ten counts. V is TRBV7-6 and J is TRBJ1-1; D is unresolved. The V gene's germline CDR1 is SGHVS and CDR2 FNYEAQ. The CDR3 is made up of 16 amino acids. With 0 bases removed from V and 0 bases from J, the gap between germline ends came to 11 bases. CDR3 amino acids: CASSLALGRMNTEAFF. The CDR3 DNA reads TGTGCCAGCAGCTTAGCGCTTGGCAGAATGAACACTGAAGCTTTCTTT.

This clonotype has only a few counts. The chain couples TRBV9 to TRBJ2-3, with 7 bases lining up with TRBD1. In germline, CDR1 is SGDLS, CDR2 YYNGEE. The CDR3 spans 17 residues. Trimming cost V 0 bases and J 2 bases; bases outside gene matches: 9. The chain's CDR3 is CASSVGPDRPITDTQYF. As DNA, the CDR3 is TGTGCCAGCAGCGTAGGACCGGACAGGCCGATCACAGATACGCAGTATTTT.

This chain joins TRBV7-6 and TRBJ2-3; D gene unclear. V was pared by 4 bases and J by 4 bases, with 15 bases between. Germline loops: CDR1 SGHVS, CDR2 FNYEAQ. CDR3 length: 15 amino acids. The CDR3 DNA is TGTGCCAGCAGCTCACAGTATTGGGTCGCAGATACGCAGTATTTT. It codes for CASSSQYWVADTQYF.

Ten or more counts support this clonotype. The gene calls are TRBV7-9 and TRBJ2-2; possibly TRBD2 for D (6 bases). Germline CDR1 reads SEHNR; CDR2 reads FQNEAQ (reference sequence). This CDR3 spans 16 amino acids. DNA of the CDR3: TGTGCTCAGCGGGCCAGTTACAGCGGGTTCACCGGGGAGCTGTTTTTT. Translation: CAQRASYSGFTGELFF.

This sequence joins TRBV6-6 and TRBJ2-2, with D unresolved. Deletions cut 1 base from V and 5 bases from J, with 11 bases between. CDR3 size: 15 residues. Germline-derived CDR1 and CDR2 are MNHNY and SVGAGI (reference sequence). CDR3 nucleotide sequence: TGTGCCAGCAGTTACTTCTTACAAGGGACCGGGGAGCTGTTTTTT. Protein: CASSYFLQGTGELFF.

This clonotype has only a few counts. This chain links TRBV6-2 or TRBV6-3 with TRBJ2-7; 7 bases align to TRBD1. J was trimmed by 5 bases and V by 5 bases; bases with no gene match: 9. CDR3 length: 14 residues. Looked up from germline, CDR1 is MNHEY and CDR2 is SVGEGT. CDR3 sequence: CASSGRRGLDEQYF. The DNA of the CDR3 is TGTGCCAGCAGTGGACGAAGGGGGCTGGACGAGCAGTACTTC.

This clonotype was observed a few times. The rearrangement links TRBV19 to TRBJ1-1, with TRBD1 identical over 7 bases. Germline CDR1 reads LNHDA; CDR2 reads SQIVND (reference sequence). The V segment lost 3 bases and the J segment 8 bases; nucleotides outside the gene matches: 6. The CDR3 is 13 amino acids. This CDR3 reads CASSIGRGFEAFF. The CDR3, as DNA: TGTGCCAGTAGTATCGGCAGGGGGTTCGAAGCTTTCTTT.

There are a few counts of this clonotype. The V gene is TRBV20-1, the J gene TRBJ1-1, with a tentative D call TRBD1 (5 bases). The CDR3 is made up of 16 amino acids. V was pared by 0 bases and J by 4 bases, with 18 bases between. Germline V gene data show CDR1 as DFQATT and CDR2 as SNEGSKA (reference sequence). The CDR3 spells CSARDKEAGTVTEAFF. Written as DNA, the CDR3 is TGCAGTGCTAGAGACAAAGAGGCAGGGACGGTCACTGAAGCTTTCTTT.

The chain carries TRBV25-1 and TRBJ1-5; TRBD1 aligns across 12 bases. The CDR3 extends over 15 amino acids. The V gene's germline CDR1 is MGHDK and CDR2 SYGVNS. Trimming cost V 1 base and J 9 bases; bases outside gene matches: 4. The CDR3 spells CASSESGTGGAPQHF. The CDR3, as DNA: TGTGCCAGCAGTGAATCCGGGACAGGGGGCGCGCCCCAGCATTTT.

The table lists this clonotype with a few counts. The V and J genes are TRBV7-2 and TRBJ2-3; 9 bases agree with TRBD2. From germline, CDR1 is SGHTA and CDR2 FQGNSA. V was clipped by 5 bases and J by 5 bases; unmatched bases: 20. The CDR3 runs 19 residues. This CDR3 reads CASSLPIEGLAGLEDTQYF. Written as DNA, the CDR3 is TGTGCCAGCAGCCTCCCCATAGAGGGTCTAGCGGGGTTAGAAGATACGCAGTATTTT. The full variable domain, completed using reference TRBV7-2 and TRBJ2-3, is GAGVSQSPSNKVTEKGKDVELRCDPISGHTALYWYRQSLGQGLEFLIYFQGNSAPDKSGLPSDRFSAERTGGSVSTLTIQRTQQEDSAVYLCASSLPIEGLAGLEDTQYFGPGTRLTVL.

This chain joins TRBV7-6 and TRBJ2-5; 7 positions match TRBD1. V dropped 6 bases and J dropped 3; count of bases not matched to a gene: 7. CDR3 length: 14 residues. CDR1 is SGHVS, CDR2 FNYEAQ, per germline. The CDR3, as DNA: TGTGCCAGCAGGCCACAGGGGTACGAAGAGACCCAGTACTTC. Protein sequence: CASRPQGYEETQYF.

The chain is built from TRBV6-5 and TRBJ1-1; 9 bases are shared with TRBD1. The V gene's germline CDR1 is MNHEY and CDR2 SVGAGI. V gave up 5 bases and J gave up 6 bases; unmatched junction bases: 4. This CDR3 is built from 13 residues. CDR3 nucleotides: TGTGCCAGCAGTCAGGGACAGGGCCCTGAAGCTTTCTTT. Protein: CASSQGQGPEAFF.

Note on this clonotype: The germline gene is not matched at one end of the junction; a read error may be the cause. The chain couples TRBV13 to TRBJ1-3; TRBD1 matches at 11 bases. CDR1 and CDR2 (germline): PRHDT, FYEKMQ (reference sequence). This CDR3 contains 19 residues. The CDR3 DNA reads as TGTGCCAGCAGCTTAATGGCCGGGACAGGGGGTGCCGGTGGAAACACCTTATATTTT. Amino acid sequence: CASSLMAGTGGAGGNTLYF.

The chain uses TRBV27 and TRBJ1-6, with D hard to call. CDR3 size: 15 residues. Germline V gene lookup returns CDR1 MNHEY and CDR2 SMNVEV (reference sequence). With 2 bases removed from V and 4 bases from J, the gap between germline ends came to 9 bases. The DNA for the CDR3 is TGTGCCAGCAGTTTACTCTCCCAGTATAATTCACCCCTCCACTTT. Its translation: CASSLLSQYNSPLHF.

This clonotype has ten or more counts. This rearrangement joins TRBV27 to TRBJ2-5; tentatively, D is TRBD1 (6 bases). The CDR3 consists of 15 residues. In germline, CDR1 is MNHEY, CDR2 SMNVEV (reference sequence). V was pared by 1 base and J by 1 base, with 10 bases between. The CDR3 loop reads CASSLWGLLQETQYF. DNA of the CDR3: TGTGCCAGCAGTTTATGGGGGCTCCTCCAAGAGACCCAGTACTTC.

This clonotype was recorded a few times. V is TRBV28 and J is TRBJ2-7, with D tentatively TRBD1 (7 bases). Germline loops: CDR1 MDHEN, CDR2 SYDVKM. Trimming shortened V by 5 bases and J by 4 bases, and 15 bases separated the two germline ends. The CDR3 runs to 14 residues. The CDR3 reads CASSLGAGGYEQYV. The CDR3, as DNA: TGTGCCAGCAGTCTCGGGGCAGGGGGGTACGAGCAGTACGTC.

The table lists this clonotype with a few counts. V usage is TRBV19 and J usage is TRBJ2-1; D ambiguous. Germline CDR1 LNHDA, CDR2 SQIVND (reference sequence). CDR3 size: 14 residues. The CDR3 DNA is TGTGCGCCATGGGGTTACAGCTCCTACAATGAGCAGTTCTTC. It yields the protein CAPWGYSSYNEQFF.

The V call is TRBV7-6, the J call TRBJ1-2, with 7 bases aligning to TRBD1. V lost 4 bases to trimming and J lost 8 bases; unmatched junction nucleotides: 10. Per the germline V gene, CDR1 is SGHVS and CDR2 is FNYEAQ. The CDR3 spans 14 residues. DNA for the CDR3: TGTGCCAGCAGCTCTCTCACAGGGGAGGCAGGCTACACCTTC. It is translated as CASSSLTGEAGYTF.